These 18 T cell receptor beta chains share one sample of origin, sequenced in a study of CD8 T cells in ankylosing spondylitis. Study-wide results and limits: What appeared characteristic of ankylosing spondylitis blood was a TCR beta motif of fewer than ten highly homologous variants.

These receptors have no known antigen. In TCRdb, the 5' RACE reads were re-called with MiXCR into one record per CDR3 protein. The sample includes 400,000 to 450,000 distinct CDR3 sequences, 17% seen only once; the top ten take approximately 1%. The sequenced sample consisted of blood, either unsorted or a sorted T cell fraction (not recorded which). The receptors shown here come from a male donor with ankylosing spondylitis.

This clonotype was seen a handful of times. V gene TRBV20-1 combines with J gene TRBJ2-7; tentatively, D is TRBD2 (6 bases). Trimming stripped 5 bases from V and 2 bases from J, with 13 bases between. Germline V gene sequence: CDR1 DFQATT, CDR2 SNEGSKA (reference sequence). This CDR3 contains 13 residues. The CDR3 region has the DNA TGCAGTGCTCAGCGGGTGCCGACCTACGAGCAGTACTTC. This sequence encodes CSAQRVPTYEQYF.

The CDR3 protein is CASSEAGEQYF. The DNA for the CDR3 is TGTGCCAGCAGTGAGGCGGGGGAGCAGTACTTC. The chain recombines TRBV6-1 with TRBJ2-7; perhaps TRBD2 as D (6 bases). This CDR3 has 11 amino acids. V dropped 3 bases and J dropped 7 bases, with 7 bases sitting between them. Germline CDR1 reads MNHNS; CDR2 reads SASEGT.

This clonotype was seen a handful of times. The V call is TRBV25-1, the J call TRBJ2-5; D not certain. The CDR3 runs to 13 residues. V lost 5 bases, J lost 1 base, and 8 bases lay in between. The germline V gene encodes CDR1 MGHDK and CDR2 SYGVNS. In DNA, the CDR3 is TGTGCCAGCAGTAGGCAGGTCCAAGAGACCCAGTACTTC. The encoded protein is CASSRQVQETQYF.

The V gene is TRBV20-1, the J gene TRBJ1-2; no clear D. This CDR3 is 17 amino acids long. The germline gives CDR1 DFQATT, CDR2 SNEGSKA (reference sequence). V was pared by 0 bases and J by 0 bases, with 17 bases between. CDR3 DNA sequence: TGCAGTGCTAGAGATGGAAAGGCACCGAGGTCTAACTATGGCTACACCTTC. Its protein is CSARDGKAPRSNYGYTF.

This chain joins TRBV9 and TRBJ2-2, with no clear D. This CDR3 spans 13 amino acids. The germline V and J ends were trimmed by 0 bases and 3 bases, with 3 bases remaining between them. Germline CDR1 reads SGDLS; CDR2 reads YYNGEE. The CDR3 nucleotides are TGTGCCAGCAGCGTAGCACACACCGGGGAGCTGTTTTTT. Amino acids: CASSVAHTGELFF.

The V gene is TRBV5-1, the J gene TRBJ1-6, with a weak D call TRBD1 (6 bases). The CDR3 sequence is 17 residues long. The germline CDR1 and CDR2 sequences are SGHRS and YFSETQ. The V end was cut by 0 bases, the J end by 5 bases, with 15 bases between. The CDR3 nucleotides are TGCGCCAGCAGCTTGGATCCCTACCGACAGGATAATTCACCCCTCCACTTT. Translated: CASSLDPYRQDNSPLHF.

The rearrangement joins TRBV6-1 to TRBJ1-1; 7 bases line up with TRBD1. The germline CDR1 and CDR2 sequences are MNHNS and SASEGT. The V gene end was trimmed by 2 bases and the J gene end by 7 bases; junction bases not matched to a gene: 7. The CDR3 length is 14 residues. DNA of the CDR3: TGTGCCAGCAGTGAATGGAAAGGGGGCGTTGAAGCTTTCTTT. Translating it yields CASSEWKGGVEAFF.

This clonotype was seen only a few times. J is TRBJ2-7 and V is TRBV11-2; D uncertain. Germline lookup yields CDR1 SGHAT and CDR2 FQNNGV. The CDR3 has 15 amino acids. Trimming took off 2 bases at V and 0 bases at J, with 11 bases between the two ends. The CDR3 coding sequence is TGTGCCAGCAGCTTATCCTTACTAAACTCCTACGAGCAGTACTTC. Its translation is CASSLSLLNSYEQYF.

This clonotype was observed a handful of times. J is TRBJ2-7 and V is TRBV10-2; 11 bases agree with TRBD2. Looked up from germline, CDR1 is WSHSY and CDR2 is SAAADI. With V trimmed by 1 base and J by 9 bases, 11 bases remained unmatched. The CDR3 contains 16 residues. CDR3 loop: CASSEWGSTSGGRQYF. The DNA of the CDR3 is TGCGCCAGCAGTGAGTGGGGGTCCACTAGCGGGGGCCGGCAGTACTTC.

This clonotype was detected many times. This rearrangement joins TRBV6-1 to TRBJ1-6; D not resolved. Trimming took 6 bases from V and 5 from J, leaving 11 bases between them. Germline V lookup: CDR1 MNHNS, CDR2 SASEGT. This CDR3 has 14 amino acids. This chain's CDR3 is CASSQEFDNSPLHF. Written as DNA, the CDR3 is TGTGCCAGCAGCCAAGAGTTCGATAATTCACCCCTCCACTTT.

The chain recombines TRBV20-1 with TRBJ2-5; D unresolved. There are 13 residues in the CDR3. V was cut by 5 bases and J by 2 bases, with 12 bases left in between. CDR1 DFQATT and CDR2 SNEGSKA come from the germline V gene (reference sequence). The CDR3 DNA is TGCAGTGCTGCCGGGCTCAGACAAGAGACCCAGTACTTC. This encodes CSAAGLRQETQYF.

The sample holds a few counts of this clonotype. DNA of the CDR3: TGCAGTGCTAGAGATGGGACTAGCGGGGGGCCAGAGTACTTC. This sequence encodes CSARDGTSGGPEYF. The V call is TRBV20-1, the J call TRBJ2-5, with 15 bases that match TRBD2. V gave up 0 bases and J gave up 12 bases; unmatched junction bases: 5. The CDR3 is 14 residues long. The germline V gene has CDR1 DFQATT and CDR2 SNEGSKA (reference sequence).

This clonotype was seen ten or more times. V and J are TRBV11-2 and TRBJ2-7, with D perhaps TRBD1 (5 bases). The CDR3 runs to 15 residues. Germline V gene sequence: CDR1 SGHAT, CDR2 FQNNGV. V was clipped by 4 bases and J by 3 bases, with 16 bases between them. In DNA form, the CDR3 reads TGTGCCAGCAGCTCGACGGCAGGGCCGAACTACGAGCAGTACTTC. This translates into CASSSTAGPNYEQYF.

This clonotype was detected a few times. The chain is built from TRBV10-1 and TRBJ2-3, with 10 bases fitting TRBD2. Germline V gene lookup returns CDR1 WNHNN and CDR2 SYGVQD (reference sequence). This CDR3 region has 16 residues. V shed 0 bases and J 6 bases; nucleotides not matched to a gene: 6. CDR3 region: CASSESAAGGRDTQYF. The CDR3 DNA reads as TGCGCCAGCAGTGAGTCAGCAGCGGGGGGGCGGGATACGCAGTATTTT.

This clonotype was counted only a few times. The rearrangement uses TRBV6-2 or TRBV6-3 and TRBJ1-1; TRBD1 agrees at 7 bases. This CDR3 contains 14 residues. The V gene end was trimmed by 6 bases and the J gene end by 5 bases; junction bases not matched to a gene: 9. CDR1 is MNHEY, CDR2 SVGEGT, per germline. This CDR3 reads CASRGEGAGTEAFF. CDR3 bases: TGTGCCAGCAGGGGAGAGGGGGCAGGGACTGAAGCTTTCTTT.

This clonotype was detected ten times or more. The rearrangement joins TRBV27 to TRBJ1-1, with 11 bases aligning to TRBD1. From germline, CDR1 is MNHEY and CDR2 SMNVEV (reference sequence). Trimming took 6 bases from V and 3 from J; bases not matched to a gene: 3. The CDR3 covers 14 residues. CDR3 sequence reads: CASRGQGGHTEAFF. In nucleotides, the CDR3 is TGTGCCAGCAGGGGACAGGGGGGACACACTGAAGCTTTCTTT.

The chain employs TRBV20-1 and TRBJ1-2; D is perhaps TRBD1 (5 bases). This CDR3 comprises 11 residues. The germline gives CDR1 DFQATT, CDR2 SNEGSKA (reference sequence). The CDR3 region has the DNA TGCAGGGCGGGGGGTGCCTATGGCTACACCTTC. Protein: CRAGGAYGYTF.

This chain uses TRBV20-1 with TRBJ2-7; D possibly matches TRBD1 or TRBD2 (5 bases each). V dropped 6 bases and J dropped 2 bases, with 20 bases sitting between them. The CDR3 is made up of 15 amino acids. Per the germline V gene, CDR1 is DFQATT and CDR2 is SNEGSKA (reference sequence). CDR3: CSAPIPRQGAYEQYF. DNA for the CDR3: TGCAGTGCCCCCATACCCCGGCAGGGAGCCTACGAGCAGTACTTC.